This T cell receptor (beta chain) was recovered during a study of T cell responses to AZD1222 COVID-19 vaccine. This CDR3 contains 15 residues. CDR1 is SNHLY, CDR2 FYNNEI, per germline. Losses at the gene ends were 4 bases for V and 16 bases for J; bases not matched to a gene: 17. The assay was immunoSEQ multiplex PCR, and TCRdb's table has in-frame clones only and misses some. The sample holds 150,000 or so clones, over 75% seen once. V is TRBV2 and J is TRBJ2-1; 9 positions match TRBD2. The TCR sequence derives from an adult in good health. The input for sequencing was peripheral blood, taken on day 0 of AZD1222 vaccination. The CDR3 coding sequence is TGTGCCAGCAGTGTAGTCGATATGGCGGGGGGGCTTAAATTCTTC. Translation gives CASSVVDMAGGLKFF.